What follows describes a single T cell receptor beta chain. Its binding antigen is unknown. The sample holds no much larger clone one base away, and base qualities are not on file. A second Seattle source provided samples from volunteer blood donors who had recovered from COVID-19. Whole blood was collected in K2EDTA tubes by collaborating institutions according to the institutions' own protocols. For TCRbeta analysis, collaborator samples were shipped as frozen whole blood, as isolated PBMCs, or as DNA extracted from either sample type. The immunoSEQ Assay, a bias-controlled multiplex PCR, was used to amplify TCRbeta CDR3 regions from genomic DNA. The study's own analysis went as follows. Within the assay, amplification of reference gene primers was used to estimate how many nucleated cells each sample contained. Sequence reads were collapsed and filtered to measure the absolute abundance of every unique TCRbeta CDR3 rearrangement. For each sample, productive Simpson clonality was calculated as the square root of Simpson's diversity index over productive rearrangements. This is the immuneACCESS table as TCRdb keeps it, with only in-frame sequences that have V and J called. A part of the clones is gone; compared with another copy, unresolved V genes explain less than half, and the rest is unexplained. V and J calls and clone size are given by that table; D and trimming were obtained from the DNA. Recorded for this sample are 300,000 to 350,000 clones; 90% to 95% of them occurred a single time. Around 3.3% of the sample is taken by the ten largest.

This record comes from a study of blood T cell repertoires in COVID-19 (dated by TCRdb to between 2020 and 2021). Describing the broader study: Collaborator samples came from the United States, Italy and Spain and covered acute and convalescent phases of COVID-19. The prospective study material was composed of cDNA or gDNA derived from T cells, B-cell-depleted T cells, or PBMCs. Deeply sampled blood TCRbeta repertoires from subjects exposed to, actively infected with, or recovered from COVID-19 were included in the dataset. The repertoires were made available in a free public database intended to serve as a resource for research on the immune response to SARS-CoV-2. The samples were drawn from two sources: the first 160 participants of the ongoing ImmuneRACE study, and about 1,300 subjects contributed by 6 global collaborators. Sample metadata almost always included a de-identified subject ID, COVID-19 status, age in years and sex. Where HLA class I and class II types were available, the types were taken from metadata supplied by the sample provider, not from assay-based typing.

Here is what the overall study found, with its caveats: The quantity of clinical and demographic metadata differed by source and by participant and was supplied without curation.

The CDR3 holds 15 amino acids from the cysteine to the phenylalanine. The sequence is cut down to CDR3 DNA, 45 bases in frame from base 1. CDR1 and CDR2, looked up from the germline V gene, are SGDLS and YYNGEE. The V end gives up 4 bases and the J end 4 bases, leaving 5 bases in the junction not matched to a gene. The source of this sequence is a woman younger than 30 who had recovered from COVID-19. The sequenced sample was peripheral blood. The chain is assembled from TRBV9 and TRBJ1-3; TRBD1 aligns with 10 central bases. The CDR3 protein is CASSKDRGPGNTIYF. The sequenced DNA is TGTGCCAGCAGCAAAGACAGGGGGCCGGGAAACACCATATATTTT.